The present T cell receptor (beta chain) was sequenced within a study of vaccination and CD4 T cells after COVID-19 (dated by TCRdb to 2022 to 2024). Study-wide context: Every convalescent patient had a positive nasal swab PCR test for SARS-CoV-2, with mild disease in several patients and severe disease in one. In the convalescent cohort there were six males and four females, among whom were two Hispanic individuals, seven Caucasians, two Asians and one multiracial person. Participants got two doses of the Pfizer-BioNTech BNT162b2 vaccine (n=8) or two doses of the Moderna mRNA-1273 vaccine (n=2). Post-COVID blood samples from convalescent patients were collected a median of roughly 100 days after diagnosis, with a range of 35 to 161 days. Post-vaccine blood samples were collected a median of around 70 days after the second vaccine dose, ranging from about 13 to 241 days. A few convalescent patients gave samples both early after vaccination (day 14) and late after vaccination (days 161 to 241). For stimulating the cultures, overlapping spike peptide pools were used, derived from SARS-CoV-2 as well as from the common cold coronaviruses HCoV-NL63, HCoV-OC43 and HCoV-229E. As controls, cultures received a CEFX viral epitope pool (the positive control), an HIV-1 Nef peptide pool (the negative control), or no peptide at all. In 10 COVID-19 convalescent patients and a few infection-naive healthy vaccine recipients, researchers compared the spike-specific CD4+ TCR repertoire from before mRNA vaccination with the repertoire from after. Study-wide findings and limitations: Only a relatively small number of convalescent patients were included in the study, and early timepoints following natural infection were not analyzed. The median count of SARS-CoV-2-reactive clonotypes went up from 21 after infection to 30 to 40 after vaccination, although the change was not significant. Nearly all vaccine-specific clones in convalescent patients (304 of 307) were mono-reactive for SARS-CoV-2 spike rather than cross-reactive with common cold coronaviruses. Among convalescent patients, a median about 86% of the SARS-CoV-2-reactive clones seen after vaccination appeared only after vaccination, which suggests priming specific to the vaccine.

The protocol used for the library was PCR. At the Johns Hopkins FTIC core, DNA from the cultured CD4+ T cells underwent TCR sequencing with the Oncomine TCR Beta short-read assay. Genomic DNA was extracted from the cultured CD4+ T cells with the QIAamp micro DNA kit. Oncomine TCR Beta libraries made from cultured CD4+ T cells were pooled using unique dual indexes and sequenced on an Illumina iSeq 100. Processing in the source paper ran as follows. Non-productive sequences were removed, and CDR3s not starting with C, not ending with F or W, or shorter than 7 amino acids were discarded. The MANAFEST web application identified antigen-specific clonotypes by comparing peptide-stimulated wells against reference wells and other culture wells. For a clone to be called positive, the clone needed an FDR below 0.05, an odds ratio above 5, and a productive frequency above 0.1% in at least two of three replicate wells. A clonotype counted as cross-reactive if it showed significant expansion both in the SARS-CoV-2 spike wells and in at least one common cold coronavirus spike condition. CDR3 homology was assessed with Levenshtein distances (stringdist) and unrooted phylogenetic trees (ape) in R version 3.6.1. TCRdb reworked the public reads: Q25 trimming with fastp, MiXCR clone assembly, productive beta chains retained. Under each unique CDR3 protein, matching rows form one entry showing the most common genes and DNA. None of the V and J calls come from the authors' own analysis; TCRdb made them. The sample table shows 20,000 to 25,000 distinct CDR3 sequences, and around 37% are seen once. The ten largest account for around 9.2% of the sample.

With respect to this clonotype: The antigen this receptor binds is unknown. The input lacks base qualities; no much larger clone sits a single base away.

The sample's time point label, in plain terms: late sampling 161 to 241 days after vaccination in a few convalescent patients. Explained via the paper, the treatment or condition label denotes: approximately nine-day PBMC culture with coronavirus spike peptide pools or control peptides (ViraFEST assay). The ViraFEST assay was used in the study, in which antigen-specific T cells were expanded with peptide pools and expanded clonotypes were subsequently identified by TCR sequencing. The convalescent patients' positive SARS-CoV-2 PCR tests fell between March and December 2020, which was before the Alpha, Beta and Delta variants emerged in the United States. Each well held under 2.5 million PBMCs cultured in IMDM containing roughly 5% human AB serum and around 9.2 IU/ml IL-2, with 10 ug/ml peptide pools added. Half of the culture medium was replaced with fresh IL-2-containing medium on days 3 and 7. CD4+ T cells were isolated after roughly 9 days of culture through negative selection using the EasySep CD4+ T cell isolation kit. Ficoll-Paque Plus gradient centrifugation was used to isolate PBMCs from whole blood, and the isolated PBMCs were then either used fresh or cryopreserved at -140C. Triplicate wells were generally used for each culture condition.

Sequencing used CD4+ T cells from blood, cultured in vitro, obtained about 7 months after SARS-CoV-2 vaccination. The clonotype comes from a human donor who had recovered from COVID-19.

The nucleotides read TGTGCCAGCAGTTACTCGTTTGGACTAGCGTTACAAGAGACCCAGTACTTC. Translated, it reads CASSYSFGLALQETQYF. This chain joins TRBV6-5 to TRBJ2-5; 9 bases in the middle match TRBD2. Clipping removes 0 bases from V and 2 bases from J, with 7 as the unmatched junction base count. The germline V gene specifies MNHEY as CDR1 and SVGAGI as CDR2. The CDR3, cysteine through phenylalanine, is 17 amino acids long. The read is trimmed to its CDR3 DNA, 51 bases read in frame from base 1.